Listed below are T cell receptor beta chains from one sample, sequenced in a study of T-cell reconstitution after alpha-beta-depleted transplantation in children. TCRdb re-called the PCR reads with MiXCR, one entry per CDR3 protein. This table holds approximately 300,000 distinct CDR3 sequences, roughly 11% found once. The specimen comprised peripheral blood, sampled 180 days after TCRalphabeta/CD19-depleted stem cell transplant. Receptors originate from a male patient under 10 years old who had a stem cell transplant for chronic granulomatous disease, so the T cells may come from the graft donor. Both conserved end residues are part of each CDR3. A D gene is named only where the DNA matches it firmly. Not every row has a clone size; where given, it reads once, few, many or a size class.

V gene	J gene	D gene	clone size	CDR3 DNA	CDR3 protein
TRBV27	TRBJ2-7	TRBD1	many	TGTGCCAGCAGTTACCGGGACAGGGCCCACGAGCAGTACTTC	CASSYRDRAHEQYF
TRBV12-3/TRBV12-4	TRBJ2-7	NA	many	TGTGCCAGCAGGCCCTGGGACCGCCCCTACGAGCAGTACTTC	CASRPWDRPYEQYF
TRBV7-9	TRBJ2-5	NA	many	TGTGCCAGCAGCAAAAGCACAGCTCAAGAGACCCAGTACTTC	CASSKSTAQETQYF
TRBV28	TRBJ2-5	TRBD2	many	TGTGCCAGCAGTTTAGGGACTAGCGGGGAAGAGACCCAGTACTTC	CASSLGTSGEETQYF
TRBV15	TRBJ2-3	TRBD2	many	TGTGCCACCAGCAGAGATCTTGCCGGGGGGAGCACAGATACGCAGTATTTT	CATSRDLAGGSTDTQYF
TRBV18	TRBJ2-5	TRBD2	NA	TGTGCCAGCTCACCGACTAGCAACTGGGAGACCCAGTACTTC	CASSPTSNWETQYF
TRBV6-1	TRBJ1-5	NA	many	TGTGCCAGCAGTGAAGTAATATGGGGCGCTCAGCCCCAGCATTTT	CASSEVIWGAQPQHF
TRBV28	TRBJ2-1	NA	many	TGTGCCAGCACAGGGGCTCCTGGCCATGAGCAGTTCTTC	CASTGAPGHEQFF
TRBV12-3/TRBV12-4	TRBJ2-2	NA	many	TGTGCCAGCAGCCTGATAATAACCGGGGAGCTGTTTTTT	CASSLIITGELFF
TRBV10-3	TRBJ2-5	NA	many	TGTGCCATCAAGGGCGGCTGGCAAGAGACCCAGTACTTC	CAIKGGWQETQYF
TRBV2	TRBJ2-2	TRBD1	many	TGTGCCAGCGCCCGACAGGGCAACACCGGGGAGCTGTTTTTT	CASARQGNTGELFF
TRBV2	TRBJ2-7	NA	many	TGTGCCAGCTACGAGCAGTACTTC	CASYEQYF
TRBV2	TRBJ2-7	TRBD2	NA	TGTGCCCGCAGCCCTCCCCCTCGTGTGGGGACTAACTACGAGCAGTACTTC	CARSPPPRVGTNYEQYF
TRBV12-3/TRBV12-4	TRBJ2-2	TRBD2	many	TGTGCCAGCAGTTTAGGACTAGCGGGGACCCGCACCGGGGAGCTGTTTTTT	CASSLGLAGTRTGELFF
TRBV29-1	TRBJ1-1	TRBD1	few	TGCAGCGTTGTCCCCGGGGCAGGGGGGAGAACTGAAGCTTTCTTT	CSVVPGAGGRTEAFF
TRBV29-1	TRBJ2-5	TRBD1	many	TGCAGCGTTGGGGGGACAGGGTTTAGTCGGGAGACCCAGTACTTC	CSVGGTGFSRETQYF
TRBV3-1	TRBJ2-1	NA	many	TGTGCCAGCAGCCAAGATTCCGCGCCAGGCAATGAGCAGTTCTTC	CASSQDSAPGNEQFF
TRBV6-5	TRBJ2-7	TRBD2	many	TGTGCCAGCAGTTGGGAGGGGACTTTCTCCTACGAGCAGTACTTC	CASSWEGTFSYEQYF
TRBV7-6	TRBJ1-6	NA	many	TGTGCCAGCAGCTTAGCGAGGGCAGGAGGATCACCCCTCCACTTT	CASSLARAGGSPLHF
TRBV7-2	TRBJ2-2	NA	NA	TGTGCCAGCAGCCCAATCGGCAGGGTTAACACCGGGGAGCTGTTTTTT	CASSPIGRVNTGELFF
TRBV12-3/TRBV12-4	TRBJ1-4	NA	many	TGTGCCAGCAGTCAGACCGAAATGGCGGAAAAACTGTTTTTT	CASSQTEMAEKLFF
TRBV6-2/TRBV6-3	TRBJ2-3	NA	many	TGTGCCAGCGGGCCGGGCACAGATACGCAGTATTTT	CASGPGTDTQYF
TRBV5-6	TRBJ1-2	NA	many	TGTGCCAGCAGCTTGCGGTATACAGGGCTTTCTCCCTATGGCTACACCTTC	CASSLRYTGLSPYGYTF
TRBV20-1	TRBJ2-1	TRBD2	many	TGCAGTGCCGACGCTAGCGGTCACTATGGGGTCTACAATGAGCAGTTCTTC	CSADASGHYGVYNEQFF
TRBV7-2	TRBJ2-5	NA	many	TGTGCCAGCAGTCGCGGAAGGGCGGTGACCCAGTACTTC	CASSRGRAVTQYF
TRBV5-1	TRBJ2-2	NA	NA	TGCGCCAGGAGCTCCAGGGAGAACACCGGGGAGCTGTTTTTT	CARSSRENTGELFF
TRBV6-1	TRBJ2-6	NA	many	TGTGCCAGCAGCCGGATACAGGGTACTGGGGCCAACGTCCTGACTTTC	CASSRIQGTGANVLTF
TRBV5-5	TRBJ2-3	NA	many	TGTGCCAGCAGCTTGGCCTTTTACGCTTCAACCTACACAGATACGCAGTATTTT	CASSLAFYASTYTDTQYF
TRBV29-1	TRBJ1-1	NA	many	TGCAGCGTTGAAGTTTTAGGGGTTTCTGAAGCTTTCTTT	CSVEVLGVSEAFF
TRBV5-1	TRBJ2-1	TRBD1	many	TGCGCCAGCAGCGCCACCGGACAGGGGGCCTATGAGCAGTTCTTC	CASSATGQGAYEQFF
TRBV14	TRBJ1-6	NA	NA	TGTGCCAGCAGCCAAGAGCCCCTGAGCTCCTATAATTCACCCCTCCACTTT	CASSQEPLSSYNSPLHF
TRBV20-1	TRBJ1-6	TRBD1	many	TGCAGTGCTAGAGTTAGGGGACAGAATAATTCACCCCTCCACTTT	CSARVRGQNNSPLHF
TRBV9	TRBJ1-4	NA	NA	TGTGCCAGCAGTTCTCAGAAAATGGAGCCGAACGTCACACTGTTTTTT	CASSSQKMEPNVTLFF
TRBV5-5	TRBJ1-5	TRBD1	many	TGTGCCAGCAGCTACAGGGGGTTCAATCAGCCCCAGCATTTT	CASSYRGFNQPQHF
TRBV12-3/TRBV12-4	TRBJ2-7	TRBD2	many	TGTGCCAGCAGACATACTAGCGGGAGATCCTACGAGCAGTACTTC	CASRHTSGRSYEQYF
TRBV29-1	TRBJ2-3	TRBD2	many	TGCAGCGTTGTGCCGCAGGGACTAGCGTTGACAGATACGCAGTATTTT	CSVVPQGLALTDTQYF
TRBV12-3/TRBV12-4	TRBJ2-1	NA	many	TGTGCCAGCACCCTCGGTCGGCCCAATGAGCAGTTCTTC	CASTLGRPNEQFF